Listed here are 8 T cell receptor beta chains from one sample, sequenced in a study of blood T cell repertoires in COVID-19. Assay used: immunoSEQ multiplex PCR; TCRdb lists only in-frame clones, some missing. The sample yields approximately 80,000 clones, roughly 79% seen once. The sample was peripheral blood. These receptors originate from a human donor in a cohort sampled during active COVID-19.

This CDR3 reads CASSPAQGRYGYTF. DNA for the CDR3: TGTGCCAGCAGCCCAGCGCAGGGTCGGTATGGCTACACCTTC. The chain carries TRBV5-6 and TRBJ1-2, with D tentatively TRBD1 (5 bases). The germline gives CDR1 SGHDT, CDR2 YYEEEE. V was clipped by 4 bases and J by 5 bases, with 15 bases between them. This CDR3 is built from 14 residues. Supplemented by reference TRBV5-6 and TRBJ1-2, the full variable domain reads DAGVTQSPTHLIKTRGQQVTLRCSPKSGHDTVSWYQQALGQGPQFIFQYYEEEERQRGNFPDRFSGHQFPNYSSELNVNALLLGDSALYLCASSPAQGRYGYTFGSGTRLTVV.

This sequence joins TRBV19 and TRBJ1-2; D uncertain. Trimming took 2 bases from V and 0 from J, leaving 10 bases between them. CDR1 is LNHDA, CDR2 SQIVND, per germline (reference sequence). CDR3 length equals 15 residues. The CDR3 protein is CASSITVNTNYGYTF. The CDR3 nucleotides read TGTGCCAGTAGTATAACGGTCAATACTAACTATGGCTACACCTTC. Full variable domain (remainder filled in from reference TRBV19 and TRBJ1-2): DGGITQSPKYLFRKEGQNVTLSCEQNLNHDAMYWYRQDPGQGLRLIYYSQIVNDFQKGDIAEGYSVSREKKESFPLTVTSAQKNPTAFYLCASSITVNTNYGYTFGSGTRLTVV.

The rearrangement joins TRBV5-5 to TRBJ1-2, with D tentatively TRBD1 (5 bases). The CDR3 is made up of 14 amino acids. Trimming cost V 2 bases and J 6 bases, with 14 bases left between them. From germline, CDR1 is SGHKS and CDR2 YYEKEE (reference sequence). The CDR3 sequence is CASSLGRGRDGYTF. The CDR3 bases are TGTGCCAGCAGCTTAGGAAGGGGCAGGGATGGCTACACCTTC.

The chain employs TRBV4-1 and TRBJ1-1, with D hard to call. The CDR3 is 13 amino acids. V was cut by 5 bases and J by 4 bases, with 11 bases left in between. Germline loops: CDR1 MGHRA, CDR2 YSYEKL. CDR3 DNA sequence: TGCGCCAGCAGCGACACGGGGTCCACTGAAGCTTTCTTT. It specifies CASSDTGSTEAFF.

The rearrangement uses TRBV11-3 and TRBJ1-4, with D unclear. Germline V gene data show CDR1 as SGHNT and CDR2 as YENEEA. Trimming stripped 2 bases from V and 4 bases from J, with 8 bases between. The CDR3 sequence is 14 residues long. The CDR3 DNA follows: TGTGCCAGCAGCTTAAGCCCGTATAATGAAAAACTGTTTTTT. Its protein is CASSLSPYNEKLFF.

The V call is TRBV11-3, the J call TRBJ2-2, with TRBD2 as a possible D gene (7 bases). Germline CDR1 reads SGHNT; CDR2 reads YENEEA. CDR3 length: 14 amino acids. V was clipped by 8 bases and J by 6 bases, with 16 bases between them. In nucleotides, the CDR3 is TGTGCCAGCGGGGGGGACATTTGGGCCGGGGAGCTGTTTTTT. Amino acids: CASGGDIWAGELFF. The whole variable domain, filled in from reference TRBV11-3 and TRBJ2-2, reads EAGVVQSPRYKIIEKKQPVAFWCNPISGHNTLYWYLQNLGQGPELLIRYENEEAVDDSQLPKDRFSAERLKGVDSTLKIQPAELGDSAVYLCASGGDIWAGELFFGEGSRLTVL.

The chain joins TRBV25-1 to TRBJ1-5, with D maybe TRBD1 (6 bases). The germline V gene has CDR1 MGHDK and CDR2 SYGVNS. The CDR3 spans 15 residues. Trimming took off 4 bases at V and 4 bases at J, with 14 bases between the two ends. The CDR3 region has the DNA TGTGCCAGCAGTGGGAGCTCCGGACAGAATCAGCCCCAGCATTTT. It codes for CASSGSSGQNQPQHF.

The rearrangement joins TRBV27 to TRBJ2-1, with D uncertain. V lost 3 bases and J lost 4, with 10 bases in between. The germline V gene has CDR1 MNHEY and CDR2 SMNVEV (reference sequence). This CDR3 has 14 amino acids. CDR3 in DNA: TGTGCCAGCAGTTTCGCCACTGCATACAATGAGCAGTTCTTC. Translation: CASSFATAYNEQFF.